The present T cell receptor beta chain was sequenced within a study of T cells after yellow fever vaccination. Study in general: Preparing low-cell-number fractions relied on SMART-Seq v4 Ultra Low Input. Study-level findings and limits: A large majority of primary-vaccination clones showed up again after the booster (roughly 95% CD4, around 88% CD8).

Per the germline V gene, CDR1 is LGHNA and CDR2 is YSLEER. The CDR3 consists of 18 residues. Trimming left V 0 bases short and J 1 base short, with 15 bases between. Concerning this clonotype: What it binds is not known.

Template switching with 5'RACE generated the TCR cDNA and added a universal primer site and UMIs. A single record per CDR3 protein comes from TCRdb applying MiXCR to the 5' RACE reads. The sample records roughly 400,000 distinct CDR3 sequences, 18% being singletons. This sequence originates from a man in his late teens or twenties who received the YFV17D yellow fever vaccine. The rearrangement uses TRBV4-3 and TRBJ2-2; tentative D call: TRBD1 (5 bases). The sample was PBMCs, taken before the yellow fever booster vaccination. CDR3 sequence reads: CASSQDVSSGMNTGELFF. In nucleotides, the CDR3 is TGCGCCAGCAGCCAAGATGTTTCGTCAGGGATGAACACCGGGGAGCTGTTTTTT.